What follows is one T cell receptor beta chain and its context. CDR1 is SGHVS and CDR2 is FQNEAQ in the germline V gene. With 3 bases clipped from V and 5 bases from J, the junction kept 7 bases outside the gene matches. CDR3 size: 16 residues. This sample was taken from a study of blood T cell repertoires in COVID-19. The repertoire was sequenced with immunoSEQ multiplex PCR; TCRdb's copy has only in-frame clones and lacks some. The top ten hold 5.5% to 8% of the sample, which has more than 150,000 clones, more than 70% seen once. The chain employs TRBV7-8 and TRBJ2-2, with 9 bases matching TRBD2. Material for sequencing was peripheral blood. The sequence came from a man aged 50-60 years with active or convalescent COVID-19. The CDR3 here is CASSFRGLARTGELFF. The CDR3 DNA reads as TGTGCCAGCAGCTTTAGAGGACTAGCGAGGACCGGGGAGCTGTTTTTT.